The 8 T cell receptor beta chains below were found in one sample sequenced in a study of shared clonotypes between healthy human individuals. The protocol was immunoSEQ multiplex PCR, while the TCRdb copy is restricted to in-frame clones and leaves out a portion. The sample holds about 600,000 clones, 95% to 98% seen once. Sequencing was performed on naive CD4+ T cells sorted from blood. As for subset: CD45RA+ positively selected. These receptors all stem from a woman in her 30s in good health.

The chain couples TRBV18 to TRBJ1-4; D perhaps matches TRBD1 (5 bases). Germline CDR1 is KGHSH and CDR2 is LQKENI. V lost 2 bases and J lost 8, with 12 bases in between. The CDR3 has 14 amino acids. This CDR3 is CASSPMGPEEKLFF. The CDR3 DNA sequence: TGTGCCAGCTCACCAATGGGGCCCGAGGAAAAACTGTTTTTT.

J is TRBJ1-1 and V is TRBV30; D remains ambiguous. Germline-derived CDR1 and CDR2 are GTSNPN and SVGIG (reference sequence). Deletions cut 2 bases from V and 1 base from J, with 5 bases between. CDR3 length: 12 residues. The CDR3 DNA reads as TGTGCCTGGAGTTCAGGGAACACTGAAGCTTTCTTT. Protein sequence: CAWSSGNTEAFF.

V usage is TRBV29-1 and J usage is TRBJ1-2; no definite D call. The CDR3 covers 11 residues. The V end was cut by 8 bases, the J end by 3 bases, with 10 bases between. Germline V gives CDR1 SQVTM, CDR2 ANQGSEA. The CDR3 nucleotides read TGCAGCACTGGACTGGACTATGGCTACACCTTC. This codes for CSTGLDYGYTF.

V gene TRBV28 combines with J gene TRBJ2-1, with TRBD2 matching 9 bases. This CDR3 region has 17 residues. The junction had 6 bases not matched to a gene; V was cut back by 3 bases and J by 0 bases. Germline V CDR1 and CDR2: MDHEN, SYDVKM. The CDR3 DNA reads TGTGCCAGCAGTTTCTCTGCGGGAGGGAGCTCCTACAATGAGCAGTTCTTC. Translation: CASSFSAGGSSYNEQFF.

This chain joins TRBV19 and TRBJ2-7; no reliable D call. The germline V gene has CDR1 LNHDA and CDR2 SQIVND (reference sequence). This CDR3 has 14 amino acids. V was pared by 5 bases and J by 1 base, with 12 bases between. The DNA for the CDR3 is TGTGCCAGTAGTGGGAATCCGAGATCCTACGAGCAGTACTTC. It encodes CASSGNPRSYEQYF. The full variable domain, completed using reference TRBV19 and TRBJ2-7, is DGGITQSPKYLFRKEGQNVTLSCEQNLNHDAMYWYRQDPGQGLRLIYYSQIVNDFQKGDIAEGYSVSREKKESFPLTVTSAQKNPTAFYLCASSGNPRSYEQYFGPGTRLTVT.

This chain connects TRBV7-8 to TRBJ1-2; D gene uncertain. This CDR3 has 15 amino acids. The germline CDR1 and CDR2 sequences are SGHVS and FQNEAQ. Trimming cost V 5 bases and J 1 base, with 14 bases left between them. CDR3 amino acids: CASSKDTVFNYGYTF. The CDR3 nucleotides are TGTGCCAGCAGCAAAGATACAGTATTTAACTATGGCTACACCTTC.

This chain connects TRBV7-9 to TRBJ2-3; 12 positions agree with TRBD2. CDR1 and CDR2 from the germline V gene are SEHNR and FQNEAQ (reference sequence). The CDR3 length is 15 residues. Trimming cost V 5 bases and J 4 bases; bases outside gene matches: 4. The CDR3 nucleotides are TGTGCCAGCAGCCCACTAGCGGGAGGCTCAGATACGCAGTATTTT. Residues: CASSPLAGGSDTQYF.

The chain is built from TRBV4-1 and TRBJ1-2, with TRBD1 as a possible D gene (5 bases). V gave up 3 bases and J gave up 4 bases, with 18 bases separating them. This CDR3 contains 16 residues. Looked up from germline, CDR1 is MGHRA and CDR2 is YSYEKL. The CDR3 spells CASSQPAGKDGYGYTF. CDR3 nucleotides: TGCGCCAGCAGCCAGCCCGCAGGGAAAGACGGCTATGGCTACACCTTC.